These 10 T cell receptor beta chains came from one sample sequenced in a study of blood T cell repertoires in COVID-19. Libraries were prepared by immunoSEQ multiplex PCR; TCRdb keeps only in-frame clonotypes and omits some of them. Of 200,000 to 250,000 clones in the sample, roughly 85% were seen once. Sequenced: peripheral blood. The receptor set was obtained from a man aged 18-30 years with active or convalescent COVID-19.

This chain uses TRBV6-1 with TRBJ1-1, with D unresolved. V was clipped by 3 bases and J by 9 bases, with 11 bases between them. The length of the CDR3 is 12 residues. Looked up from germline, CDR1 is MNHNS and CDR2 is SASEGT. The CDR3 protein is CASSDVTEKAFF. CDR3 nucleotides: TGTGCCAGCAGTGATGTGACGGAGAAAGCTTTCTTT.

The V and J genes are TRBV7-2 and TRBJ1-1; no reliable D call. Trimming left V 5 bases short and J 1 base short, with 8 bases between. The CDR3 extends over 13 amino acids. Germline CDR1 SGHTA, CDR2 FQGNSA. The CDR3 bases are TGTGCCAGCAGCCCCAGACAGAACACTGAAGCTTTCTTT. Residues: CASSPRQNTEAFF.

The rearrangement joins TRBV29-1 to TRBJ1-1; D is perhaps TRBD1 (5 bases). The CDR3 spans 14 residues. Germline V gives CDR1 SQVTM, CDR2 ANQGSEA. V lost 5 bases, J lost 0 bases, and 13 bases lay in between. Here the CDR3 reads CSVLDTGMNTEAFF. The CDR3 bases are TGCAGCGTTCTGGACACTGGCATGAACACTGAAGCTTTCTTT.

The chain recombines TRBV18 with TRBJ1-2; 8 positions match TRBD1. Germline V gene lookup returns CDR1 KGHSH and CDR2 LQKENI. The ends lost 3 bases at V and 6 bases at J; junction bases unmatched: 12. The length of the CDR3 is 16 residues. CDR3 sequence: CASSPQPGQGFDGYTF. The CDR3 DNA follows: TGTGCCAGCTCACCCCAGCCAGGACAGGGTTTTGATGGCTACACCTTC.

There are a few counts of this clone. The rearrangement links TRBV6-2 or TRBV6-3 to TRBJ2-5; 8 nucleotides line up with TRBD2. Trimming at V came to 2 bases and at J to 9 bases, leaving 17 bases not matched to a gene. Germline V gene lookup returns CDR1 MNHEY and CDR2 SVGEGT. This CDR3 has 17 amino acids. CDR3 loop: CASSYLSGGLAGTPQYF. CDR3 DNA: TGTGCCAGCAGTTACCTGAGTGGGGGGCTAGCGGGTACGCCCCAGTACTTC.

The chain carries TRBV28 and TRBJ2-6; 9 nucleotides agree with TRBD2. The CDR3 is 18 amino acids. J gave up 0 bases and V 5 bases, and 8 bases lay outside the gene matches. Germline V gene data show CDR1 as MDHEN and CDR2 as SYDVKM. The CDR3 sequence is CASSLSASGNSGANVLTF. The CDR3 DNA follows: TGTGCCAGCAGTCTATCGGCTAGCGGGAACTCTGGGGCCAACGTCCTGACTTTC.

The rearrangement uses TRBV7-2 and TRBJ2-1; 10 bases are shared with TRBD1. The V gene's germline CDR1 is SGHTA and CDR2 FQGNSA. This CDR3 is 14 amino acids long. The junction had 12 bases not matched to a gene; V was cut back by 4 bases and J by 15 bases. The CDR3 protein is CASSSLSGQGFSFF. The CDR3 DNA reads TGTGCCAGCAGCTCCCTCTCGGGACAGGGGTTTTCGTTCTTC.

This clone was detected only once. V gene TRBV4-1 combines with J gene TRBJ1-2; D remains unclear. The ends were cut back, 0 bases at V and 5 bases at J, with 10 bases in the middle. The CDR3 runs to 14 residues. CDR1 and CDR2 from the germline V gene are MGHRA and YSYEKL. CDR3 loop: CASSQDSGLYGYTF. The CDR3 coding sequence is TGCGCCAGCAGCCAAGACTCAGGACTTTATGGCTACACCTTC.

The chain is built from TRBV28 and TRBJ2-7, with 8 nucleotides matching TRBD2. The CDR3 is 17 residues long. From germline, CDR1 is MDHEN and CDR2 SYDVKM. V was pared by 3 bases and J by 3 bases, with 13 bases of the junction left unmatched. The DNA of the CDR3 is TGTGCCAGCAGTTTCCCCCCTCCGGGAGGGCTTGTCTACGAGCAGTACTTC. Amino acids: CASSFPPPGGLVYEQYF.

This clone was seen more than once but under ten times. The chain links TRBV28 to TRBJ1-2; 7 bases fit TRBD1. The CDR3 length is 14 residues. J was trimmed by 2 bases and V by 6 bases; bases with no gene match: 6. Germline V gene sequence: CDR1 MDHEN, CDR2 SYDVKM. CDR3 in DNA: TGTGCCAGCAGAGACGGGACAGCCAACTATGGCTACACCTTC. Protein: CASRDGTANYGYTF.